The T cell receptor (beta chain) under discussion was sequenced for a study of OX40 agonist ivuxolimab in advanced cancers. Sequenced by immunoSEQ multiplex PCR; TCRdb stores in-frame clones only, minus some. The top ten hold approximately 4% of the sample, which has over 55,000 clones, around 83% seen once. The CDR3 covers 16 residues. Per the germline V gene, CDR1 is MRHNA and CDR2 is SNTAGT. Trimming removed 5 bases at V and 0 bases at J, with 14 bases between. The V call is TRBV6-4, the J call TRBJ1-3; D perhaps matches TRBD1 (6 bases). The input for sequencing was CD4+ or CD8+ T cells sorted from blood, taken in a trial of the OX40 agonist ivuxolimab. The sequence was obtained from an adult with an advanced solid tumor such as melanoma, head and neck, liver or kidney cancer. CDR3 sequence: CASSTNRQDSGNTIYF. As DNA, the CDR3 is TGTGCCAGCAGTACCAATCGACAGGACTCTGGAAACACCATATATTTT.